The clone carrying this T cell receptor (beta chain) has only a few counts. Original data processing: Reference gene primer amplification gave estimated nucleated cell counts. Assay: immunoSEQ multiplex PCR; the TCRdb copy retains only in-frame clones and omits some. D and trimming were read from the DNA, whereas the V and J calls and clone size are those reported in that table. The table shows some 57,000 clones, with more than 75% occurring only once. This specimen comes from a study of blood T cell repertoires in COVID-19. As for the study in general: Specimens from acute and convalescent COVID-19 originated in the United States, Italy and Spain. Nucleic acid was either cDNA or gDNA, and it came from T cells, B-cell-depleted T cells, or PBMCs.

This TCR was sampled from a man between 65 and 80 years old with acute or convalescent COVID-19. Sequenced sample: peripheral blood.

CDR3 nucleotides: TGTGCCAGCAGTCTAGCCTCTAATTCACCCCTCCACTTT. Its translation: CASSLASNSPLHF. This chain connects TRBV11-2 to TRBJ1-6, with unresolved D. The length of the CDR3 is 13 residues. V was pared by 6 bases and J by 6 bases, with 9 bases between. The V gene's germline CDR1 is SGHAT and CDR2 FQNNGV.